The 24 T cell receptor beta chains in this list originate from one sample, sequenced in a study of blood T cell repertoires in COVID-19. Data came from immunoSEQ multiplex PCR; TCRdb stores just in-frame clones and leaves some out. The table includes about 160,000 clones, 84% detected once. The specimen was peripheral blood. The source is a woman over 75 with acute or convalescent COVID-19.

This chain links TRBV3-1 (or the pseudogene TRBV3-2) with TRBJ2-2; the D is unclear. In germline, CDR1 is LGHDT, CDR2 YNNKEL (reference sequence). This CDR3 contains 13 residues. Trimming took off 4 bases at V and 2 bases at J, with 5 bases between the two ends. CDR3 region: CASSPSNTGELFF. DNA for the CDR3: TGTGCCAGCAGCCCCAGTAACACCGGGGAGCTGTTTTTT.

V and J are TRBV27 and TRBJ2-7; 7 positions agree with TRBD1. J lost 3 bases, V lost 6 bases, and 8 bases had no gene match. The germline CDR1 and CDR2 sequences are MNHEY and SMNVEV (reference sequence). This CDR3 region has 14 residues. CDR3: CASSYNRDSYEQYF. CDR3 sequence (DNA): TGTGCCAGCAGCTATAACCGGGACAGCTACGAGCAGTACTTC.

The V gene is TRBV27, the J gene TRBJ2-7, with D maybe TRBD2 (5 bases). The CDR3 has 12 residues. Trimming removed 8 bases from V and 3 bases from J, with 11 bases in between. The germline gives CDR1 MNHEY, CDR2 SMNVEV (reference sequence). The CDR3 here is CASSQGSYEQYF. The CDR3 nucleotides read TGTGCCAGCTCCCAAGGGAGCTACGAGCAGTACTTC.

The chain employs TRBV27 and TRBJ2-1; 7 bases line up with TRBD2. The CDR3 totals 16 residues. Germline CDR1 is MNHEY and CDR2 is SMNVEV (reference sequence). After removal of 6 bases from V and 2 bases from J, the junction contained 10 bases not matched to a gene. The DNA for the CDR3 is TGTGCCAGCAGACCAGCTGCGGGAGCCACCTACAATGAGCAGTTCTTC. The encoded protein is CASRPAAGATYNEQFF.

The chain joins TRBV7-9 to TRBJ2-7; weak D call: TRBD2 (6 bases). Trimming took 5 bases from V and 4 from J, leaving 18 bases between them. CDR1 is SEHNR, CDR2 FQNEAQ, per germline (reference sequence). This CDR3 is built from 15 residues. The CDR3 DNA reads as TGTGCCAGCAGCGTTGGGAACTTGGGAGGATACGAGCAGTACTTC. It specifies CASSVGNLGGYEQYF. Looking up the rest from reference TRBV7-9 and TRBJ2-7 gives the full variable domain: DTGVSQNPRHKITKRGQNVTFRCDPISEHNRLYWYRQTLGQGPEFLTYFQNEAQLEKSRLLSDRFSAERPKGSFSTLEIQRTEQGDSAMYLCASSVGNLGGYEQYFGPGTRLTVT.

The chain uses TRBV28 and TRBJ1-4; D might be TRBD1 (6 bases). Germline CDR1 reads MDHEN; CDR2 reads SYDVKM. Trimming left V 5 bases short and J 4 bases short, with 17 bases between. This CDR3 has 16 amino acids. CDR3: CASSPPKGGDNEKLFF. CDR3 nucleotide sequence: TGTGCCAGCAGTCCCCCTAAGGGGGGGGATAATGAAAAACTGTTTTTT.

The chain has TRBV9 and TRBJ1-5; possible D gene TRBD1, 5 bases. V was clipped by 8 bases and J by 6 bases, with 18 bases between them. The CDR3 is 14 amino acids. The germline CDR1 and CDR2 sequences are SGDLS and YYNGEE. CDR3 region: CASSPDGTTQPQHF. CDR3 DNA sequence: TGTGCCAGTAGCCCCGATGGGACTACTCAGCCCCAGCATTTT.

The chain links TRBV27 to TRBJ2-2, with a weak D call TRBD1 (5 bases). The CDR3 spans 18 residues. Trimming took 0 bases from V and 4 from J, leaving 18 bases between them. Germline lookup yields CDR1 MNHEY and CDR2 SMNVEV (reference sequence). The CDR3, as DNA: TGTGCCAGCAGTTTATCCCGGGTCAGGGTGGTAAGCACCGGGGAGCTGTTTTTT. Translation: CASSLSRVRVVSTGELFF.

CDR3 coding DNA: TGTGCCAGCAGTCCTCCTGATGGGACAGGGGGCTGGGATGCCACTGAAGCTTTCTTT. As protein: CASSPPDGTGGWDATEAFF. This rearrangement joins TRBV2 to TRBJ1-1, with 12 nucleotides matching TRBD1. The CDR3 spans 19 residues. Germline V gene data show CDR1 as SNHLY and CDR2 as FYNNEI. J gave up 4 bases and V 5 bases, and 17 bases lay outside the gene matches.

V and J are TRBV5-6 and TRBJ1-2, with D uncertain. The V and J ends lost 4 bases and 8 bases respectively, with 9 bases between them. The CDR3 loop spans 11 amino acids. In germline, CDR1 is SGHDT, CDR2 YYEEEE. The CDR3 loop is CASSRHVGYTF. The CDR3, as DNA: TGTGCCAGCAGCAGACATGTAGGCTACACCTTC.

The chain recombines TRBV7-3 with TRBJ2-6; no clear D gene. Trimming stripped 3 bases from V and 3 bases from J, with 3 bases between. Looked up from germline, CDR1 is SGHTA and CDR2 is FQGTGA. The CDR3 runs to 13 residues. CDR3 residues: CASSFGGANVLTF. The CDR3 coding sequence is TGTGCCAGCAGCTTCGGTGGGGCCAACGTCCTGACTTTC. Drawing the rest from reference TRBV7-3 and TRBJ2-6, the complete variable domain is GAGVSQTPSNKVTEKGKYVELRCDPISGHTALYWYRQSLGQGPEFLIYFQGTGAADDSGLPNDRFFAVRPEGSVSTLKIQRTERGDSAVYLCASSFGGANVLTFGAGSRLTVL.

The rearrangement links TRBV30 to TRBJ1-2; 8 bases agree with TRBD1. Germline-derived CDR1 and CDR2 are GTSNPN and SVGIG (reference sequence). V trimming: 2 bases; J trimming: 2 bases; junction bases outside the gene matches: 1. The CDR3 runs to 13 residues. The CDR3 region has the DNA TGTGCCTGGAGTCGGACAGGGAACTATGGCTACACCTTC. It specifies CAWSRTGNYGYTF.

The chain has TRBV20-1 and TRBJ1-2, with 8 bases that match TRBD1. The ends lost 3 bases at V and 4 bases at J; junction bases unmatched: 1. CDR3 size: 12 residues. CDR1 is DFQATT, CDR2 SNEGSKA, per germline (reference sequence). The CDR3 DNA follows: TGCAGTGCTAGTACAGGGGGCTATGGCTACACCTTC. Translated, it gives CSASTGGYGYTF.

V gene TRBV23-1 combines with J gene TRBJ1-2, with 8 nucleotides matching TRBD1. TRBV23-1 is classed as an ORF, of uncertain function. The trim removed 3 bases at V and 2 bases at J, leaving 11 bases unmatched. This CDR3 has 17 amino acids. This CDR3 reads CASSQSTGGSENYGYTF. As DNA, the CDR3 is TGCGCCAGCAGTCAGTCAACAGGGGGATCGGAGAACTATGGCTACACCTTC.

This chain links TRBV30 with TRBJ2-3, with TRBD2 identical over 9 bases. V lost 4 bases to trimming and J lost 0 bases; unmatched junction nucleotides: 5. The length of the CDR3 is 15 residues. CDR1 GTSNPN and CDR2 SVGIG come from the germline V gene (reference sequence). The CDR3 region is CAWTSGAISTDTQYF. CDR3 in DNA: TGTGCCTGGACTAGCGGGGCGATTAGCACAGATACGCAGTATTTT.

This sequence joins TRBV24-1 and TRBJ1-2, with 8 bases identical to TRBD1. Germline assignment: CDR1 KGHDR and CDR2 SFDVKD. The CDR3 length is 15 residues. J was trimmed by 4 bases and V by 4 bases; bases with no gene match: 7. CDR3 DNA: TGTGCCACCAGTGAACCCCCAGGGGGCGGCTATGGCTACACCTTC. This translates into CATSEPPGGGYGYTF.

The rearrangement joins TRBV5-1 to TRBJ2-7, with D perhaps TRBD1 (6 bases). CDR3 size: 14 residues. With 4 bases removed from V and 4 bases from J, the gap between germline ends came to 15 bases. Germline CDR1 reads SGHRS; CDR2 reads YFSETQ. CDR3 DNA: TGCGCCAGCAGCACACAGGGTGGTTTGTACGAGCAGTACTTC. It is translated as CASSTQGGLYEQYF.

The chain combines TRBV2 with TRBJ2-3; the D is unclear. The CDR3 covers 14 residues. V gave up 7 bases and J gave up 2 bases, with 13 bases separating them. Germline CDR1 SNHLY, CDR2 FYNNEI. The CDR3 loop is CASKYEAYTDTQYF. The CDR3 region has the DNA TGTGCCAGCAAGTATGAGGCCTACACAGATACGCAGTATTTT. Full variable domain (remainder filled in from reference TRBV2 and TRBJ2-3): EPEVTQTPSHQVTQMGQEVILRCVPISNHLYFYWYRQILGQKVEFLVSFYNNEISEKSEIFDDQFSVERPDGSNFTLKIRSTKLEDSAMYFCASKYEAYTDTQYFGPGTRLTVL.

V usage is TRBV28 and J usage is TRBJ1-1; 7 nucleotides agree with TRBD1. This CDR3 spans 13 amino acids. V trimming: 5 bases; J trimming: 11 bases; junction bases outside the gene matches: 11. Germline V gives CDR1 MDHEN, CDR2 SYDVKM. CDR3 sequence: CASSRGATGRAFF. The CDR3 nucleotides read TGTGCCAGCAGTCGAGGGGCGACAGGGCGGGCTTTCTTT.

The J gene is TRBJ1-4, the V gene TRBV5-4, with D unresolved. This CDR3 has 13 residues. V was shortened by 1 base and J by 7 bases, with 8 bases between the two germline ends. Germline-derived CDR1 and CDR2 are SGHNT and YYREEE (reference sequence). The CDR3 nucleotides are TGTGCCAGCAGCTTGTCGGGAGCTGAAAAACTGTTTTTT. Residues: CASSLSGAEKLFF.

The rearrangement links TRBV6-5 to TRBJ2-1; 9 nucleotides agree with TRBD2. Germline assignment: CDR1 MNHEY and CDR2 SVGAGI. The CDR3 is 16 residues long. V was pared by 2 bases and J by 11 bases, with 13 bases of the junction left unmatched. In DNA, the CDR3 is TGTGCCAGCAGTTACCAGCTGAGCGGGAGGACAATGAAGCAGTTCTTC. Its protein product is CASSYQLSGRTMKQFF.

V usage is TRBV5-1 and J usage is TRBJ1-1; TRBD1 aligns across 7 bases. Trimming took 4 bases from V and 0 from J; bases not matched to a gene: 9. Germline assignment: CDR1 SGHRS and CDR2 YFSETQ. The CDR3 runs to 16 residues. Here the CDR3 reads CASSLGQVGMNTEAFF. As DNA, the CDR3 is TGCGCCAGCAGCCTAGGACAGGTAGGAATGAACACTGAAGCTTTCTTT.

The chain joins TRBV27 to TRBJ2-7; TRBD1 aligns across 8 bases. There are 14 residues in the CDR3. Trimming took 4 bases from V and 1 from J; bases not matched to a gene: 3. Germline V gene data show CDR1 as MNHEY and CDR2 as SMNVEV (reference sequence). This CDR3 reads CASSWQGASYEQYF. The CDR3 nucleotides read TGTGCCAGCAGTTGGCAGGGGGCGTCCTACGAGCAGTACTTC.

V and J are TRBV30 and TRBJ2-7, with 9 bases identical to TRBD1. The V gene's germline CDR1 is GTSNPN and CDR2 SVGIG (reference sequence). The CDR3 runs 17 residues. With V trimmed by 1 base and J by 0 bases, 10 bases remained unmatched. The CDR3 loop reads CAWSDPRRDRVSYEQYF. The DNA for the CDR3 is TGTGCCTGGAGTGATCCCCGCCGGGACAGGGTCTCCTACGAGCAGTACTTC. Full variable domain (missing parts from reference TRBV30 and TRBJ2-7): SQTIHQWPATLVQPVGSPLSLECTVEGTSNPNLYWYRQAAGRGLQLLFYSVGIGQISSEVPQNLSASRPQDRQFILSSKKLLLSDSGFYLCAWSDPRRDRVSYEQYFGPGTRLTVT.